The clone carrying this T cell receptor (beta chain) showed up just once. This sample was included in a study of shared clonotypes between healthy human individuals. Study-level information: Per-donor plates numbered three CD4 naive, three CD4 memory, two CD8 naive and one CD8 memory.

The CDR3 length is 12 residues. The germline gives CDR1 SGHAT, CDR2 FQNNGV. V lost 1 base and J lost 6, with 6 bases in between. At deep level, the assay was performed. The assay was immunoSEQ multiplex PCR, and TCRdb's table has in-frame clones only and misses some. Here the sample spans over 700,000 clones, approximately 72% being singletons. The sample comprised memory CD4+ T cells sorted from blood. The sample's subset: CD45RA-negative fraction. The sequence derives from a woman under 40 in good health. V is TRBV11-2 and J is TRBJ1-1; the D gene is possibly TRBD1 (5 bases). CDR3 residues: CASSLAGAEAFF. CDR3 in DNA: TGTGCCAGCAGCTTAGCGGGGGCTGAAGCTTTCTTT.